The 5 T cell receptor beta chains in this list originate from one sample, sequenced in a study of T cell responses to AZD1222 COVID-19 vaccine. Assay: immunoSEQ multiplex PCR; the TCRdb copy retains only in-frame clones and omits some. The sample lists about 100,000 clones, around 90% occurring once. The material was peripheral blood, obtained on day 0 of AZD1222 vaccination. Source of these receptors: an adult in good health.

The V call is TRBV19, the J call TRBJ2-7, with a possible D match to TRBD2 (5 bases). Trimming cost V 6 bases and J 0 bases, with 12 bases left between them. The CDR3 extends over 14 amino acids. CDR1 and CDR2 from the germline V gene are LNHDA and SQIVND (reference sequence). This chain's CDR3 is CASRVDFSSYEQYF. The CDR3, as DNA: TGTGCCAGTAGAGTGGACTTTAGCTCCTACGAGCAGTACTTC.

This sequence joins TRBV29-1 and TRBJ2-3; D may be TRBD2 (6 bases). Germline lookup yields CDR1 SQVTM and CDR2 ANQGSEA. The V end lost 4 bases, the J end lost 0 bases, and 20 bases lay between the germline ends. The CDR3 length is 17 residues. CDR3 bases: TGCAGCGTTGGTCTCCCACGACGGGAGACTAGCACAGATACGCAGTATTTT. This encodes CSVGLPRRETSTDTQYF.

V usage is TRBV3-1 (or the pseudogene TRBV3-2) and J usage is TRBJ1-1; TRBD1 might be the D (5 bases). The CDR3 runs 12 residues. CDR1 and CDR2 from the germline V gene are LGHDT and YNNKEL (reference sequence). The ends were cut back, 3 bases at V and 4 bases at J, with 6 bases in the middle. The CDR3 sequence: CASSQGLTEAFF. The CDR3 nucleotides are TGTGCCAGCAGCCAGGGGCTCACTGAAGCTTTCTTT.

The chain recombines TRBV28 with TRBJ1-2; 8 bases fit TRBD1. This CDR3 comprises 17 residues. Germline assignment: CDR1 MDHEN and CDR2 SYDVKM. Trimming took 5 bases from V and 4 from J; bases not matched to a gene: 15. The CDR3 sequence is CASSPLAQGAFGYGYTF. The CDR3, as DNA: TGTGCCAGCAGTCCCCTCGCGCAGGGGGCTTTCGGCTATGGCTACACCTTC.

The chain employs TRBV5-4 and TRBJ2-2; D is uncertain. The CDR3 loop spans 15 amino acids. Germline-derived CDR1 and CDR2 are SGHNT and YYREEE (reference sequence). V lost 0 bases, J lost 0 bases, and 6 bases lay in between. CDR3 DNA sequence: TGTGCCAGCAGCTTGGACGGTTCGAACACCGGGGAGCTGTTTTTT. Encoded protein: CASSLDGSNTGELFF.